Following are 14 T cell receptor beta chains from one sample sequenced in a study of T cell responses to AZD1222 COVID-19 vaccine. The repertoire was sequenced with immunoSEQ multiplex PCR; TCRdb's copy has only in-frame clones and lacks some. The table has 200,000 or so clones, around nine tenths seen once. The starting material was peripheral blood, obtained on day 0 of AZD1222 vaccination. The receptors were gathered from an adult in good health.

This clone has a handful of counts. The chain couples TRBV5-1 to TRBJ2-7; D gene ambiguous. The CDR3 sequence is 12 residues long. Germline V gene lookup returns CDR1 SGHRS and CDR2 YFSETQ. Trimming left V 1 base short and J 5 bases short, with 7 bases between. CDR3 nucleotides: TGCGCCAGCAGCTTGTCTCAGAACGAGCAGTACTTC. Translation: CASSLSQNEQYF.

The chain couples TRBV6-5 to TRBJ2-2; 7 bases agree with TRBD1. The CDR3 has 14 residues. V was pared by 1 base and J by 4 bases, with 0 bases of the junction left unmatched. In germline, CDR1 is MNHEY, CDR2 SVGAGI. CDR3 DNA sequence: TGTGCCAGCAGTTACTACAGGGGCACCGGGGAGCTGTTTTTT. Protein sequence: CASSYYRGTGELFF.

The chain carries TRBV28 and TRBJ1-2, with a tentative D call TRBD1 (5 bases). The V end lost 5 bases, the J end lost 4 bases, and 14 bases lay between the germline ends. This CDR3 is built from 14 residues. CDR1 is MDHEN, CDR2 SYDVKM, per germline. For the CDR3, the DNA is TGTGCCAGCAGTGGCAGGGTAAGGGCCTATGGCTACACCTTC. It translates to CASSGRVRAYGYTF.

A few counts support this clone. The chain uses TRBV6-1 and TRBJ1-1; D is uncertain. The germline V gene has CDR1 MNHNS and CDR2 SASEGT. This CDR3 contains 14 residues. Trimming pared 2 bases from V and 5 bases from J, leaving 12 bases between. The CDR3 DNA is TGTGCCAGCAGTGAAAGGGAGAAGGAAACTGAAGCTTTCTTT. Its protein is CASSEREKETEAFF.

This chain links TRBV5-5 with TRBJ2-7; D possibly corresponds to TRBD1 (6 bases). Trimming cost V 2 bases and J 0 bases, with 12 bases left between them. Looked up from germline, CDR1 is SGHKS and CDR2 is YYEKEE (reference sequence). The CDR3 loop spans 15 amino acids. CDR3 protein: CASSFWAGASYEQYF. The CDR3 DNA sequence: TGTGCCAGCAGCTTTTGGGCAGGGGCCTCCTACGAGCAGTACTTC. Using reference TRBV5-5 and TRBJ2-7 for the parts outside the CDR3, the full variable domain is DAGVTQSPTHLIKTRGQQVTLRCSPISGHKSVSWYQQVLGQGPQFIFQYYEKEERGRGNFPDRFSARQFPNYSSELNVNALLLGDSALYLCASSFWAGASYEQYFGPGTRLTVT.

In its sample, this clone was seen once. This chain connects TRBV7-2 to TRBJ1-5; 7 bases map to TRBD1. Germline trimming cut 0 bases from V and 4 bases from J; bases unmatched to any gene: 6. The CDR3 is 16 residues long. Germline V gene lookup returns CDR1 SGHTA and CDR2 FQGNSA. The CDR3 bases are TGTGCCAGCAGCTTAGCGCAGGGGGACCCAAATCAGCCCCAGCATTTT. Translated: CASSLAQGDPNQPQHF.

The chain links TRBV10-3 to TRBJ2-3; D not certain. The CDR3 extends over 12 amino acids. Germline V gene sequence: CDR1 ENHRY, CDR2 SYGVKD. The germline V and J ends were trimmed by 8 bases and 2 bases, with 8 bases remaining between them. The CDR3 DNA sequence: TGTGCCATCGCGGAGAACACAGATACGCAGTATTTT. Protein product: CAIAENTDTQYF.

The V call is TRBV6-1, the J call TRBJ2-2, with 7 bases aligning to TRBD2. The germline gives CDR1 MNHNS, CDR2 SASEGT. With V trimmed by 2 bases and J by 0 bases, 9 bases remained unmatched. This CDR3 contains 18 residues. Written as DNA, the CDR3 is TGTGCCAGCAGTGAAAGTCAACTAGCGAACGCGAACACCGGGGAGCTGTTTTTT. This encodes CASSESQLANANTGELFF.

In DNA, the CDR3 is TGTGCCAGCTCACCTGTCAGGGGCGAGGGCTACACCTTC. Translating it yields CASSPVRGEGYTF. V gene TRBV18 combines with J gene TRBJ1-2; D may be TRBD1 (6 bases). This CDR3 region has 13 residues. Germline V lookup: CDR1 KGHSH, CDR2 LQKENI. Trimming stripped 3 bases from V and 8 bases from J, with 13 bases between.

The chain is built from TRBV6-5 and TRBJ2-3; 7 bases align to TRBD1. V dropped 10 bases and J dropped 6; count of bases not matched to a gene: 16. The germline CDR1 and CDR2 sequences are MNHEY and SVGAGI. CDR3 length: 15 residues. The CDR3 sequence: CATPLTGDSGDTQYF. CDR3 bases: TGTGCCACCCCTCTCACAGGGGATAGTGGCGATACGCAGTATTTT.

The V and J genes are TRBV7-9 and TRBJ1-4, with D possibly TRBD1 on 5 matching bases. CDR3 length: 14 residues. Trimming took off 2 bases at V and 7 bases at J, with 11 bases between the two ends. Germline V gene data show CDR1 as SEHNR and CDR2 as FQNEAQ (reference sequence). The CDR3 coding sequence is TGTGCCAGCAGCTTATACCGGGACGGTGAAAAACTGTTTTTT. Amino acid sequence: CASSLYRDGEKLFF. Complete variable domain (other parts from reference TRBV7-9 and TRBJ1-4): DTGVSQNPRHKITKRGQNVTFRCDPISEHNRLYWYRQTLGQGPEFLTYFQNEAQLEKSRLLSDRFSAERPKGSFSTLEIQRTEQGDSAMYLCASSLYRDGEKLFFGSGTQLSVL.

This chain joins TRBV7-2 and TRBJ2-3, with D perhaps matching TRBD1 (7 bases). The CDR3 consists of 14 residues. In germline, CDR1 is SGHTA, CDR2 FQGNSA. Trimming took 8 bases from V and 0 from J, leaving 12 bases between them. The CDR3 spells CASPPGGSTDTQYF. CDR3 sequence (DNA): TGTGCCAGCCCGCCAGGGGGGAGCACAGATACGCAGTATTTT. The full variable domain, its missing parts supplied by reference TRBV7-2 and TRBJ2-3, is GAGVSQSPSNKVTEKGKDVELRCDPISGHTALYWYRQSLGQGLEFLIYFQGNSAPDKSGLPSDRFSAERTGGSVSTLTIQRTQQEDSAVYLCASPPGGSTDTQYFGPGTRLTVL.

This chain connects TRBV6-1 to TRBJ1-5; a weak D match, TRBD1 (5 bases). The V end was cut by 1 base, the J end by 10 bases, with 14 bases between. Germline CDR1 is MNHNS and CDR2 is SASEGT. The CDR3 sequence is 14 residues long. The CDR3 reads CASSEVIQGGPQHF. The CDR3 bases are TGTGCCAGCAGTGAAGTAATTCAGGGAGGCCCCCAGCATTTT.

The chain couples TRBV9 to TRBJ1-1; D is ambiguous. Germline CDR1 is SGDLS and CDR2 is YYNGEE. Trimming took 0 bases from V and 10 from J, leaving 10 bases between them. The CDR3 contains 12 residues. Here the CDR3 DNA reads TGTGCCAGCAGCGTAGGTTCAGGTGGAGCTTTCTTT. Amino acid sequence: CASSVGSGGAFF.